This TCR beta chain was documented in a study of cytomegalovirus exposure and HLA in healthy donors. Looking at the study overall: The approximately 110 validation repertoires used a platform that matched the one used for the 600 to 700 first-cohort repertoires, as a later analysis reported. Points from the study as a whole: The study flagged approximately 180 TCR beta chains as cytomegalovirus-associated. Among TCR sequences, most were rare, though some public TCRs appeared in many donors.

Concerning this clone: No antigen is known for it.

Only in-frame clones appear in the TCRdb table, and some are missing; sequencing was by immunoSEQ multiplex PCR. Of 200,000 or so clones listed, over 65% are singletons. The study drew the donors from its roughly 120-subject validation cohort, separate from the 666-subject first cohort. This sequence was found in a man younger than 30 in good health and CMV-seropositive. The sample was PBMCs.

The chain's CDR3 is CASSGGSNQPQHF. CDR3 nucleotide sequence: TGCGCCAGTAGCGGGGGGAGCAATCAGCCCCAGCATTTT. The chain combines TRBV4-3 with TRBJ1-5; D might be TRBD1 (5 bases). V was shortened by 9 bases and J by 1 base, with 10 bases between the two germline ends. The CDR3 extends over 13 amino acids. In germline, CDR1 is LGHNA, CDR2 YSLEER.